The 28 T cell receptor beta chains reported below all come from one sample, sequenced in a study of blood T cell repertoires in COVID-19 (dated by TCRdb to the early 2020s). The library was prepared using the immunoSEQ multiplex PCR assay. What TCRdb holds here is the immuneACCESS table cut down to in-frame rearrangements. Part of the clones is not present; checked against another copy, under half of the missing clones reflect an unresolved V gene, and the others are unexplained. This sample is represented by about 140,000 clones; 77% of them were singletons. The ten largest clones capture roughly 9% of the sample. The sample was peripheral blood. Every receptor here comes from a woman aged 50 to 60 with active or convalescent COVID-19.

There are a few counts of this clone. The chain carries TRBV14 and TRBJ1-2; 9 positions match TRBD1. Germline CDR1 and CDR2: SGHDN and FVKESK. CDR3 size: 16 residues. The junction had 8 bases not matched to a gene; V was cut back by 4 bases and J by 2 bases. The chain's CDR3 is CASSRRQGDHNYGYTF. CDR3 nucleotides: TGTGCCAGCAGCCGCCGACAGGGGGACCACAACTATGGCTACACCTTC.

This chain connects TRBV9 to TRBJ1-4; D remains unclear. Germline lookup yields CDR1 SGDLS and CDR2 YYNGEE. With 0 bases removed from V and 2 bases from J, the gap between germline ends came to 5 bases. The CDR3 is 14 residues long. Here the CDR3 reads CASSVAPTNEKLFF. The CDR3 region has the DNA TGTGCCAGCAGCGTAGCTCCCACTAATGAAAAACTGTTTTTT.

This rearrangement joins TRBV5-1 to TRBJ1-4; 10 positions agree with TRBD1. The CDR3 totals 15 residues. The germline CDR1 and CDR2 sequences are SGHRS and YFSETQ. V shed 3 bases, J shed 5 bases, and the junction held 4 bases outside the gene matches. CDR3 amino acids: CASSSGQGGNEKLFF. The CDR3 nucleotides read TGCGCCAGCAGCTCCGGACAGGGGGGGAATGAAAAACTGTTTTTT.

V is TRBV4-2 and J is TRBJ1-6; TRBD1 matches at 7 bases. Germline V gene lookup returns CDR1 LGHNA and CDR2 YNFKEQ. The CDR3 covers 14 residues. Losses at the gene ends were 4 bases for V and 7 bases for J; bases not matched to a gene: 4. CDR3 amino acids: CASSPNRGNSPLHF. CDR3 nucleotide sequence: TGTGCCAGCAGCCCTAACAGGGGAAATTCACCCCTCCACTTT.

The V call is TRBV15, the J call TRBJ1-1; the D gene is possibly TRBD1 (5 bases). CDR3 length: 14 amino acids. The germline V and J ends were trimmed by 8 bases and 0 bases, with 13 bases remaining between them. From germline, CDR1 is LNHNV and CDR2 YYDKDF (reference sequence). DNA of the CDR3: TGTGCCACCGTTGGAGGGGCTTTGAACACTGAAGCTTTCTTT. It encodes CATVGGALNTEAFF.

The CDR3 DNA reads as TGTGCCAGCTCACCCGCAGGAAACTATGGCTACACCTTC. It translates to CASSPAGNYGYTF. The gene calls are TRBV18 and TRBJ1-2; D is unresolved. The CDR3 runs 13 residues. Trimming shortened V by 3 bases and J by 2 bases, and 7 bases separated the two germline ends. Per the germline V gene, CDR1 is KGHSH and CDR2 is LQKENI. Looking up the rest from reference TRBV18 and TRBJ1-2 gives the full variable domain: NAGVMQNPRHLVRRRGQEARLRCSPMKGHSHVYWYRQLPEEGLKFMVYLQKENIIDESGMPKERFSAEFPKEGPSILRIQQVVRGDSAAYFCASSPAGNYGYTFGSGTRLTVV.

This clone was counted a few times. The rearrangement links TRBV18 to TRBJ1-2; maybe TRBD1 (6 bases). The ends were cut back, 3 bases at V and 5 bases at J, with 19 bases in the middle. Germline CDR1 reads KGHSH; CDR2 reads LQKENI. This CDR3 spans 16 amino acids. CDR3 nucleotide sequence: TGTGCCAGCTCACCTCGACCGGGGGGCGCCGGTTATGGCTACACCTTC. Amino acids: CASSPRPGGAGYGYTF.

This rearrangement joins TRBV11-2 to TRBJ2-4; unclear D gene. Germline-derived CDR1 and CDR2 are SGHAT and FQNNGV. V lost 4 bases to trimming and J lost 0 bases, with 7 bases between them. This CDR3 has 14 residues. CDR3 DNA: TGTGCCAGCAGCTCCCGTCTAGCCAAAAACATTCAGTACTTC. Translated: CASSSRLAKNIQYF.

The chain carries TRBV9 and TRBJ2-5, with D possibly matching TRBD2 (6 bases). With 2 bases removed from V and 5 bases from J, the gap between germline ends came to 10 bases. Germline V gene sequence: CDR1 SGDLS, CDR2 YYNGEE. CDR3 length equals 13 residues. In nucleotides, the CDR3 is TGTGCCAGCAGCGTTCGCGGGGAGGAGACCCAGTACTTC. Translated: CASSVRGEETQYF.

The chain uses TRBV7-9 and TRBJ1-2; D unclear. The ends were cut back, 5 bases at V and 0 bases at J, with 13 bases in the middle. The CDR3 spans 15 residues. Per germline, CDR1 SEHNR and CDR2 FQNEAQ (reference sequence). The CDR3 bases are TGTGCCAGCAGCCCTACAGAATCACCTAACTATGGCTACACCTTC. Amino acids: CASSPTESPNYGYTF.

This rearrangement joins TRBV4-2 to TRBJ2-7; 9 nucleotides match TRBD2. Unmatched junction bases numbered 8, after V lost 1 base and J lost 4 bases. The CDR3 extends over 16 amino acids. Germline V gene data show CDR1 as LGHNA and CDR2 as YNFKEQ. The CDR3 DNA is TGTGCCAGCAGCCAAGCGGGGGTAGCGGGAGTTTACGAGCAGTACTTC. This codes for CASSQAGVAGVYEQYF.

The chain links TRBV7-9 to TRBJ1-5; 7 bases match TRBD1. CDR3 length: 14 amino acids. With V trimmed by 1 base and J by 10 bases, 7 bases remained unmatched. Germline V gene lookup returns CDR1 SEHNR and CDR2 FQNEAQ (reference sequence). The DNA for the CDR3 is TGTGCCAGCAGCTTAGAGACAGGGATCTTCCCCCAGCATTTT. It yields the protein CASSLETGIFPQHF.

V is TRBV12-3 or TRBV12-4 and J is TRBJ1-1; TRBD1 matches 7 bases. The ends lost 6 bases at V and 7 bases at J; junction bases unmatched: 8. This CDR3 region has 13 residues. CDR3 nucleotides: TGTGCCAGCAGAACACAGGGGCTTGGTGAAGCTTTCTTT. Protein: CASRTQGLGEAFF.

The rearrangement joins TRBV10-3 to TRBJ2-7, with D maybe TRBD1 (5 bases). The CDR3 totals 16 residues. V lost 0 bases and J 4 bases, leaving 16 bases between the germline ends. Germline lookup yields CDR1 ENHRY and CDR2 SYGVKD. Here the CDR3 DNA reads TGTGCCATCAGTGAGTCGAACAGGCCAAAGAGGTACGAGCAGTACTTC. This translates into CAISESNRPKRYEQYF.

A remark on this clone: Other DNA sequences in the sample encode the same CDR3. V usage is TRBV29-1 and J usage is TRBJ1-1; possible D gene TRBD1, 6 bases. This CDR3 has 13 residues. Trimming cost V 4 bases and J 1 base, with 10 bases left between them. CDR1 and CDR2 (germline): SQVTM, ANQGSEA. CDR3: CSVGRGGNTEAFF. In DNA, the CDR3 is TGCAGCGTTGGTAGGGGGGGGAACACTGAAGCTTTCTTT.

The CDR3 DNA reads TGTGCCAGCAGCCAAGATCCCCAAGGGGCAGGGGGAAACACCATATATTTT. Its protein is CASSQDPQGAGGNTIYF. The gene calls are TRBV4-2 and TRBJ1-3; TRBD1 is a possible D gene (5 bases). The V gene's germline CDR1 is LGHNA and CDR2 YNFKEQ. The CDR3 is 17 residues long. V lost 0 bases to trimming and J lost 4 bases, with 16 bases between them.

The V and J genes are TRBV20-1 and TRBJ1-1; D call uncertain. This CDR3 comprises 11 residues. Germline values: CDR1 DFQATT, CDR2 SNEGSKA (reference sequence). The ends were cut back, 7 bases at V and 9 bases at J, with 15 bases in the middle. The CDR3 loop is CSGESKSKAFF. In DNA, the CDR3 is TGCAGTGGGGAGAGCAAGAGTAAAGCTTTCTTT.

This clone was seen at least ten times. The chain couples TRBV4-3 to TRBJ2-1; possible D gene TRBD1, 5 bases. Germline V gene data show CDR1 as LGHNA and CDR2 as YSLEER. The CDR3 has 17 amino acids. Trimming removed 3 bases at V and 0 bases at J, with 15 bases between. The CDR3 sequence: CASSHSQGVSSYNEQFF. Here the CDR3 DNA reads TGCGCCAGCAGCCACTCCCAAGGGGTGAGCTCCTACAATGAGCAGTTCTTC.

CDR3 nucleotide sequence: TGTGCCAGCAGTTTGAGCGGTCTATGGAAGGACACCTTC. This sequence encodes CASSLSGLWKDTF. The V call is TRBV28, the J call TRBJ1-2, with D uncertain. Looked up from germline, CDR1 is MDHEN and CDR2 is SYDVKM. V dropped 3 bases and J dropped 12 bases, with 17 bases sitting between them. This CDR3 is built from 13 residues.

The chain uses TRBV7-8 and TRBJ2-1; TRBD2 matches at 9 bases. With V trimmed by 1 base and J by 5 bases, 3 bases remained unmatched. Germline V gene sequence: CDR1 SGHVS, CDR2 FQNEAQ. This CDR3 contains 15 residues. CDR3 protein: CASSLERLADNEQFF. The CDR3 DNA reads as TGTGCCAGCAGCTTAGAGAGACTAGCGGACAATGAGCAGTTCTTC. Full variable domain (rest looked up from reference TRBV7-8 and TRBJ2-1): GAGVSQSPRYKVAKRGQDVALRCDPISGHVSLFWYQQALGQGPEFLTYFQNEAQLDKSGLPSDRFFAERPEGSVSTLKIQRTQQEDSAVYLCASSLERLADNEQFFGPGTRLTVL.

The CDR3 bases are TGTGCCACCAGCAGAGATCTCGCAGAAGAGACCCAGTACTTC. This encodes CATSRDLAEETQYF. The rearrangement links TRBV15 to TRBJ2-5; no reliable D call. The CDR3 covers 14 residues. The V end lost 0 bases, the J end lost 3 bases, and 8 bases lay between the germline ends. Looked up from germline, CDR1 is LNHNV and CDR2 is YYDKDF (reference sequence).

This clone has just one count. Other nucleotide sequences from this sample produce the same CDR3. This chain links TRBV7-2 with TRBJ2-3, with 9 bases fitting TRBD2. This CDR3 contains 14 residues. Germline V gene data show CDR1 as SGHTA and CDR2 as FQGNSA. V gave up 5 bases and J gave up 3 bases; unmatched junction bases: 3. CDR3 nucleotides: TGTGCCAGCAGCCCGGGACTAGCAACAGATACGCAGTATTTT. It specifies CASSPGLATDTQYF. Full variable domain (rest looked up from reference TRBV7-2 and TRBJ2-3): GAGVSQSPSNKVTEKGKDVELRCDPISGHTALYWYRQSLGQGLEFLIYFQGNSAPDKSGLPSDRFSAERTGGSVSTLTIQRTQQEDSAVYLCASSPGLATDTQYFGPGTRLTVL.

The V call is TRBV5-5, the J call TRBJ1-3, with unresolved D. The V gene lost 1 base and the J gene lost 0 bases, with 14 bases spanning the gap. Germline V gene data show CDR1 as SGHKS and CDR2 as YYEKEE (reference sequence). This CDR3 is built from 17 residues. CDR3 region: CASSLRGGQDSGNTIYF. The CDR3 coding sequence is TGTGCCAGCAGCTTGCGGGGAGGGCAGGACTCTGGAAACACCATATATTTT. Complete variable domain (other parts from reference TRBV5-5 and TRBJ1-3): DAGVTQSPTHLIKTRGQQVTLRCSPISGHKSVSWYQQVLGQGPQFIFQYYEKEERGRGNFPDRFSARQFPNYSSELNVNALLLGDSALYLCASSLRGGQDSGNTIYFGEGSWLTVV.

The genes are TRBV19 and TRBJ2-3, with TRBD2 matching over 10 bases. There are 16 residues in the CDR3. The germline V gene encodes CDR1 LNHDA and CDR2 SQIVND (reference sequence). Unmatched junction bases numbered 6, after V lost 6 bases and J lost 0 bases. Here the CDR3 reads CASSPLTSGSTDTQYF. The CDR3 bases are TGTGCCAGTAGCCCCCTGACTAGCGGGAGCACAGATACGCAGTATTTT.

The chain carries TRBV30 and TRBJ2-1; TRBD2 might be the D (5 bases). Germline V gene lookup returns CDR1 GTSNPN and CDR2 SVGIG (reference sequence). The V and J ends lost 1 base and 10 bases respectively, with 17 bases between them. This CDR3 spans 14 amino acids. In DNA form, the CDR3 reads TGTGCCTGGAGTGGGTTCCCCTCGGGAAAAGAGCAGTTCTTC. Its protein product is CAWSGFPSGKEQFF.

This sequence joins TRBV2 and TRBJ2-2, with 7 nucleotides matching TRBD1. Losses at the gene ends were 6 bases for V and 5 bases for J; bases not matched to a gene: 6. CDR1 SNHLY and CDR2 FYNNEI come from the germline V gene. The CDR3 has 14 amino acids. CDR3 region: CASRGQVQTGELFF. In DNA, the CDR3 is TGTGCCAGCAGAGGACAGGTTCAGACCGGGGAGCTGTTTTTT. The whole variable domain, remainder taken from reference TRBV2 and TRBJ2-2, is EPEVTQTPSHQVTQMGQEVILRCVPISNHLYFYWYRQILGQKVEFLVSFYNNEISEKSEIFDDQFSVERPDGSNFTLKIRSTKLEDSAMYFCASRGQVQTGELFFGEGSRLTVL.

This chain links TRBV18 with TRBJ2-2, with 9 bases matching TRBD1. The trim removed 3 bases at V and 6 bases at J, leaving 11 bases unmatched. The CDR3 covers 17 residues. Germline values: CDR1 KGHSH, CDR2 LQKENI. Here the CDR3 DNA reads TGTGCCAGCTCACCCTGGACAGGGGATCTCTCATCCGGGGAGCTGTTTTTT. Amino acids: CASSPWTGDLSSGELFF.

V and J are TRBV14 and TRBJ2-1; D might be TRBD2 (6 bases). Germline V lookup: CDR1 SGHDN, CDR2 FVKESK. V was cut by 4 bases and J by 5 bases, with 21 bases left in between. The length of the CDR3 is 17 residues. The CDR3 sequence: CASSRRVRDWGNNEQFF. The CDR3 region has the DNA TGTGCCAGCAGCCGACGTGTCCGGGACTGGGGAAACAATGAGCAGTTCTTC.